The rows below give T cell receptor beta chains drawn from one sample of a study of blood T cell repertoires in COVID-19. Sequencing used immunoSEQ multiplex PCR; TCRdb keeps in-frame clones, though not all of them. The sample has 350,000 to 450,000 clones, roughly 90% seen once; the top ten hold roughly 1.2%. Sequencing used peripheral blood. Receptors originate from a man in his forties with acute or convalescent COVID-19. Each CDR3 is given with its conserved first and last residue. The D gene is left open where the match is weak.

cdr3_aa v_call cdr3_length d_call
CASSRGGDTAFF TRBV9 12 .
CASSPWDREGEKLFF TRBV28 15 TRBD1
CASSPEGRAAFF TRBV6-5 12 .
CASSLVGVEGANVLTF TRBV11-2 16 .
CAFLAPLGRYYGYTF TRBV30 15 .
CASSDSNRVNYGYTF TRBV6-4 15 .
CASSLSEGSGAFF TRBV27 13 .
CASGQWFEQYF TRBV11-2 11 .
CSASMGGEQPQHF TRBV20-1 13 .
CASSLRQLNQPQHF TRBV28 14 .
CASKAGRAYQETQYF TRBV28 15 .
CASSLDRGFNQPQHF TRBV7-8 15 TRBD1
CASSRENYGYTF TRBV6-5 12 .
CASSLGTGGNEQFF TRBV5-1 14 .
CASSIRGNTEAFF TRBV19 13 .
CASSQGGTGNTEAFF TRBV3-1/TRBV3-2 15 TRBD1
CASSMTGPGNTIYF TRBV28 14 .
CASSPEGYQETQYF TRBV3-1/TRBV3-2 14 .